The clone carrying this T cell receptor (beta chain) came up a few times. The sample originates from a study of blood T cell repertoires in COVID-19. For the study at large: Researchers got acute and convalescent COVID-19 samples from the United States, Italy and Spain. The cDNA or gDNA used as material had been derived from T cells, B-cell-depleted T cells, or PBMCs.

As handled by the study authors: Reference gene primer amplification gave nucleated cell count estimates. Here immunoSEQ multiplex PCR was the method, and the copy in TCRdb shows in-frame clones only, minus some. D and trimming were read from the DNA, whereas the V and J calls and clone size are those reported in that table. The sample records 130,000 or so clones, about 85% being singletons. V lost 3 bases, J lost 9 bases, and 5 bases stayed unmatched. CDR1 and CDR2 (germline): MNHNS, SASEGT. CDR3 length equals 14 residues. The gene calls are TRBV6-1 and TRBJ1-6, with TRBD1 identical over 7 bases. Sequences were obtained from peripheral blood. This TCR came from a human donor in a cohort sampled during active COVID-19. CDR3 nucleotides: TGTGCCAGCAGTGAGCAGGGGGTCGGTTCACCCCTCCACTTT. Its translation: CASSEQGVGSPLHF.